One sample yielded the 29 T cell receptor beta chains listed below, sequenced in a study of blood T cells in healthy people across ages. Primed by a sample-barcoded 5' primer and a J-beta primer mix, a second PCR proceeded for about 6 to 11 cycles. Using its own MiXCR run on the 5' RACE reads, TCRdb lists one record per CDR3 protein. The repertoire holds 980,000 or so distinct CDR3 sequences, with 40% to 60% as singletons. Sequencing input: blood. The receptors were sampled from a man between 25 and 39 years old in good health.

The chain employs TRBV6-2 or TRBV6-3 and TRBJ2-7; D is uncertain. V shed 2 bases and J shed 1 base, with 12 bases lying between them. CDR1 and CDR2 (germline): MNHEY, SVGEGT. The CDR3 has 15 amino acids. The DNA for the CDR3 is TGTGCCAGCAGTTACGACGGGCTGCAGTCCTACGAGCAGTACTTC. Protein: CASSYDGLQSYEQYF.

The V and J genes are TRBV30 and TRBJ1-5; tentative D call: TRBD1 (5 bases). The germline V and J ends were trimmed by 5 bases and 7 bases, with 15 bases remaining between them. Germline lookup yields CDR1 GTSNPN and CDR2 SVGIG (reference sequence). The CDR3 contains 13 residues. CDR3 in DNA: TGTGCCTGGGGGGGGACTTCGGGGCAGCCCCAGCATTTT. Translated: CAWGGTSGQPQHF.

The gene calls are TRBV4-1 and TRBJ2-4; 9 nucleotides align to TRBD1. Trimming took 0 bases from V and 0 from J; bases not matched to a gene: 6. Germline values: CDR1 MGHRA, CDR2 YSYEKL. The CDR3 runs 18 residues. The CDR3: CASSQETGGILAKNIQYF. CDR3 bases: TGCGCCAGCAGCCAAGAGACAGGGGGTATTCTAGCCAAAAACATTCAGTACTTC.

To note about this clonotype: The junction and the germline gene differ at one end; a read error may be behind it. The chain links TRBV3-1 to TRBJ2-3; the D is unclear. This CDR3 has 16 amino acids. From germline, CDR1 is LGHDT and CDR2 YNNKEL (reference sequence). The CDR3 DNA follows: TGTGCCAACAGCCAAGATGCTAGTGGCGGCACAGATACGCAGTATTTT. Protein: CANSQDASGGTDTQYF.

This chain links TRBV4-3 with TRBJ2-3; the match to TRBD1 covers 10 bases. The CDR3 extends over 15 amino acids. J was trimmed by 5 bases and V by 4 bases; bases with no gene match: 6. Per germline, CDR1 LGHNA and CDR2 YSLEER. CDR3 nucleotide sequence: TGCGCCAGCAGCCGTGGACAGGGGGACGTAGATACGCAGTATTTT. It yields the protein CASSRGQGDVDTQYF.

In this sample, this clonotype turned up a few times. The chain carries TRBV21-1 and TRBJ2-1. TRBV21-1 has pseudogene status. The CDR3 contains 12 residues. CDR3 loop: CASSKAVNEQFF. The CDR3 DNA sequence: TGTGCCAGCAGCAAAGCGGTTAATGAGCAGTTCTTC.

This chain links TRBV6-5 with TRBJ2-3, with TRBD2 as a possible D gene (6 bases). The CDR3 has 16 residues. Germline CDR1 is MNHEY and CDR2 is SVGAGI. V lost 1 base and J lost 5, with 16 bases in between. The CDR3 DNA reads TGTGCCAGCAGTTACTTCGGACCGTCGGGAGTAGATACGCAGTATTTT. The encoded protein is CASSYFGPSGVDTQYF.

The table lists this clonotype with a few counts. The chain recombines TRBV5-1 with TRBJ2-1; 7 nucleotides match TRBD1. Germline assignment: CDR1 SGHRS and CDR2 YFSETQ. V was clipped by 4 bases and J by 0 bases; unmatched bases: 4. The CDR3 is 15 residues long. The CDR3 DNA sequence: TGCGCCAGCAGCAAGGGGACAGTCTCCTACAATGAGCAGTTCTTC. This gives the protein CASSKGTVSYNEQFF.

The chain links TRBV28 to TRBJ1-1; 9 bases are shared with TRBD1. CDR3 size: 14 residues. CDR1 and CDR2 from the germline V gene are MDHEN and SYDVKM. J lost 5 bases, V lost 8 bases, and 9 bases had no gene match. CDR3 in amino acids: CASLLGGQGTEAFF. DNA of the CDR3: TGTGCCAGCCTCCTGGGCGGACAGGGGACTGAAGCTTTCTTT.

This sequence joins TRBV5-1 and TRBJ1-1; tentatively, D is TRBD1 (6 bases). CDR3 length equals 15 residues. Trimming took off 0 bases at V and 6 bases at J, with 15 bases between the two ends. In germline, CDR1 is SGHRS, CDR2 YFSETQ. The CDR3 region is CASSLGDTRASEAFF. The CDR3 coding sequence is TGCGCCAGCAGCTTGGGGGACACTAGGGCATCTGAAGCTTTCTTT.

This clonotype was detected once. The chain has TRBV6-1 and TRBJ2-4; the D is unclear. V lost 0 bases and J lost 1, with 10 bases in between. The germline CDR1 and CDR2 sequences are MNHNS and SASEGT. This CDR3 comprises 16 residues. Here the CDR3 DNA reads TGTGCCAGCAGTGAAGCGCATGGTGGGGCCAAAAACATTCAGTACTTC. Encoded protein: CASSEAHGGAKNIQYF.

The chain joins TRBV11-1 to TRBJ2-5; D is unresolved. V dropped 8 bases and J dropped 5 bases, with 15 bases sitting between them. CDR1 is SGHAT and CDR2 is FQDESV in the germline V gene (reference sequence). The length of the CDR3 is 13 residues. In DNA, the CDR3 is TGTGCCAGCGCCCCGCGCCTAGATGAGACCCAGTACTTC. Encoded protein: CASAPRLDETQYF.

This clonotype has only a few counts. V and J are TRBV6-5 and TRBJ2-3; TRBD2 might be the D (5 bases). Trimming cost V 0 bases and J 2 bases, with 9 bases left between them. CDR3 length: 15 amino acids. CDR1 is MNHEY and CDR2 is SVGAGI in the germline V gene. The CDR3 region is CASSYSWEFTDTQYF. The CDR3 DNA follows: TGTGCCAGCAGTTACTCGTGGGAGTTCACAGATACGCAGTATTTT.

Only a few counts were recorded for this clonotype. This chain joins TRBV5-1 and TRBJ1-2; D remains unclear. Trimming stripped 5 bases from V and 2 bases from J, with 7 bases between. Germline assignment: CDR1 SGHRS and CDR2 YFSETQ. This CDR3 region has 12 residues. The DNA of the CDR3 is TGCGCCAGCAGAGCCGAGAACTATGGCTACACCTTC. Its translation is CASRAENYGYTF.

This clonotype has only a few counts. The chain employs TRBV5-1 and TRBJ2-1; a possible D gene is TRBD1 (6 bases). There are 18 residues in the CDR3. In germline, CDR1 is SGHRS, CDR2 YFSETQ. V shed 1 base and J shed 2 bases, with 19 bases lying between them. The CDR3 DNA follows: TGCGCCAGCAGCTTGCTCGCCGTGACAGGCGTTACCTACAATGAGCAGTTCTTC. The encoded protein is CASSLLAVTGVTYNEQFF.

Comment on this clonotype: One end of the junction varies from germline; a read error may be responsible. Here the CDR3 reads CASSFYEDTEAFF. CDR3 nucleotides: TGTGCCAGCAGCTTCTACGAAGACACTGAGGCTTTCTTT. The chain has TRBV7-9 and TRBJ1-1; no clear D. CDR1 is SEHNR and CDR2 is FQNEAQ in the germline V gene (reference sequence). CDR3 size: 13 residues. Using reference TRBV7-9 and TRBJ1-1 for the parts outside the CDR3, the full variable domain is DTGVSQNPRHKITKRGQNVTFRCDPISEHNRLYWYRQTLGQGPEFLTYFQNEAQLEKSRLLSDRFSAERPKGSFSTLEIQRTEQGDSAMYLCASSFYEDTEAFFGQGTRLTVV.

The chain combines TRBV27 with TRBJ1-2, with TRBD1 matching over 7 bases. This CDR3 has 15 amino acids. V lost 7 bases to trimming and J lost 0 bases; unmatched junction nucleotides: 8. Germline values: CDR1 MNHEY, CDR2 SMNVEV (reference sequence). CDR3 in amino acids: CASITRDSPNYGYTF. As DNA, the CDR3 is TGTGCCAGCATTACCCGGGACAGCCCTAACTATGGCTACACCTTC.

This clonotype was counted a few times. This chain joins TRBV29-1 and TRBJ2-3; 9 positions agree with TRBD2. The CDR3 has 13 residues. The V gene end was trimmed by 2 bases and the J gene end by 3 bases; junction bases not matched to a gene: 0. In germline, CDR1 is SQVTM, CDR2 ANQGSEA. In DNA form, the CDR3 reads TGCAGCGTTGAACTAGCGGGAACAGATACGCAGTATTTT. Residues: CSVELAGTDTQYF.

This clonotype was detected a few times. The chain links TRBV7-2 to TRBJ2-5; perhaps TRBD2 as D (6 bases). The end of the DNA fits TRBJ2-7 better, so the J call may be wrong. The CDR3 sequence is 15 residues long. The V gene's germline CDR1 is SGHTA and CDR2 FQGNSA. The CDR3 coding sequence is TGTGCCAGCAGCTCCCCGTCGGGCGGGGCCGACGAGCAGTACTTC. This codes for CASSSPSGGADEQYF.

This clonotype was detected only a few times. The J gene is TRBJ2-1, the V gene TRBV4-1; D is undetermined. The germline V gene has CDR1 MGHRA and CDR2 YSYEKL. The CDR3 runs 15 residues. V lost 4 bases and J lost 3, with 13 bases in between. The CDR3 sequence is CASSPYLASYNEQFF. The CDR3, as DNA: TGCGCCAGCAGCCCCTATCTGGCGAGCTACAATGAGCAGTTCTTC.

This chain links TRBV28 with TRBJ1-6; D gene ambiguous. CDR1 MDHEN and CDR2 SYDVKM come from the germline V gene. V lost 6 bases, J lost 2 bases, and 11 bases lay in between. The CDR3 contains 15 residues. The CDR3 spells CASRTDGAYNSPLHF. The CDR3 DNA reads TGTGCCAGCAGAACTGACGGTGCCTATAATTCACCCCTCCACTTT.

V gene TRBV20-1 combines with J gene TRBJ1-1; 7 bases match TRBD1. Germline V gene data show CDR1 as DFQATT and CDR2 as SNEGSKA (reference sequence). Trimming removed 3 bases from V and 10 bases from J; junction bases left unmatched: 14. The CDR3 loop spans 14 amino acids. CDR3 bases: TGCAGTGCTAGGGCGTCGGGACAGTTGGGGGGAGCTTTCTTT. It specifies CSARASGQLGGAFF.

The chain links TRBV4-1 to TRBJ1-4; perhaps TRBD1 as D (5 bases). Germline CDR1 MGHRA, CDR2 YSYEKL. This CDR3 is 15 amino acids long. V lost 1 base to trimming and J lost 8 bases, with 14 bases between them. CDR3 amino acids: CASSQASQGNEKLFF. The CDR3 DNA sequence: TGCGCCAGCAGCCAAGCGTCCCAGGGTAACGAAAAACTGTTTTTT.

V usage is TRBV20-1 and J usage is TRBJ1-3; D not certain. CDR1 is DFQATT, CDR2 SNEGSKA, per germline (reference sequence). The CDR3 has 15 amino acids. Trimming left V 0 bases short and J 0 bases short, with 9 bases between. Here the CDR3 DNA reads TGCAGTGCTAGAGATGATCGGAGCTCTGGAAACACCATATATTTT. Protein sequence: CSARDDRSSGNTIYF.

CDR3 sequence (DNA): TGTGCCAGCAGTTTAATCCAGGGGGCAGGGGATGAGCAGTTCTTC. Translating gives CASSLIQGAGDEQFF. The chain combines TRBV12-3 or TRBV12-4 with TRBJ2-1, with 8 bases matching TRBD1. With 2 bases clipped from V and 8 bases from J, the junction kept 8 bases outside the gene matches. The CDR3 runs 15 residues.

The chain has TRBV29-1 and TRBJ2-3; either TRBD1 or TRBD2 may supply D (5 bases each). V was cut by 7 bases and J by 6 bases, with 17 bases left in between. Germline CDR1 is SQVTM and CDR2 is ANQGSEA. CDR3 length: 13 amino acids. As DNA, the CDR3 is TGCAGCGGGACGGTCGGACGGGGCGATACGCAGTATTTT. Amino acid sequence: CSGTVGRGDTQYF.

This chain links TRBV12-3 or TRBV12-4 with TRBJ2-5; 8 bases fit TRBD1. V lost 2 bases, J lost 5 bases, and 7 bases stayed unmatched. The CDR3 is 15 amino acids. The CDR3 loop is CASSLQGALGETQYF. The CDR3 DNA follows: TGTGCCAGCAGTTTACAGGGGGCCCTAGGGGAGACCCAGTACTTC.

This clonotype was picked up one time. The chain combines TRBV2 with TRBJ1-5; no clear D gene. V was pared by 1 base and J by 2 bases, with 12 bases between. The CDR3 is made up of 16 amino acids. CDR1 SNHLY and CDR2 FYNNEI come from the germline V gene. This chain's CDR3 is CASSEGRLDRNQPQHF. Written as DNA, the CDR3 is TGTGCCAGCAGTGAAGGTCGTTTAGACCGCAATCAGCCCCAGCATTTT. Using reference TRBV2 and TRBJ1-5 for the parts outside the CDR3, the full variable domain is EPEVTQTPSHQVTQMGQEVILRCVPISNHLYFYWYRQILGQKVEFLVSFYNNEISEKSEIFDDQFSVERPDGSNFTLKIRSTKLEDSAMYFCASSEGRLDRNQPQHFGDGTRLSIL.

This rearrangement joins TRBV12-3 or TRBV12-4 to TRBJ2-3; D uncertain. The CDR3 loop spans 14 amino acids. The V end lost 5 bases, the J end lost 2 bases, and 11 bases lay between the germline ends. CDR3 in amino acids: CASSVPWHTDTQYF. CDR3 nucleotide sequence: TGTGCCAGCAGTGTCCCGTGGCACACAGATACGCAGTATTTT.